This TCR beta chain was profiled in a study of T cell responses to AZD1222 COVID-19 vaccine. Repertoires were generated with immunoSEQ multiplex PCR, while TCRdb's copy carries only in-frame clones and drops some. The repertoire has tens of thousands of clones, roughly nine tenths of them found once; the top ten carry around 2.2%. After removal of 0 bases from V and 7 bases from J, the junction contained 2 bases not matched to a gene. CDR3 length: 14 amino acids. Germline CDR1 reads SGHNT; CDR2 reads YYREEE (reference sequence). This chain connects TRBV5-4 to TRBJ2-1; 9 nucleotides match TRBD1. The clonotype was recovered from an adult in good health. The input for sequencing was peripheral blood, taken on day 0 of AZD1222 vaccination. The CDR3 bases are TGTGCCAGCAGCTTGGCACAGGGGGCTAATGAGCAGTTCTTC. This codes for CASSLAQGANEQFF.